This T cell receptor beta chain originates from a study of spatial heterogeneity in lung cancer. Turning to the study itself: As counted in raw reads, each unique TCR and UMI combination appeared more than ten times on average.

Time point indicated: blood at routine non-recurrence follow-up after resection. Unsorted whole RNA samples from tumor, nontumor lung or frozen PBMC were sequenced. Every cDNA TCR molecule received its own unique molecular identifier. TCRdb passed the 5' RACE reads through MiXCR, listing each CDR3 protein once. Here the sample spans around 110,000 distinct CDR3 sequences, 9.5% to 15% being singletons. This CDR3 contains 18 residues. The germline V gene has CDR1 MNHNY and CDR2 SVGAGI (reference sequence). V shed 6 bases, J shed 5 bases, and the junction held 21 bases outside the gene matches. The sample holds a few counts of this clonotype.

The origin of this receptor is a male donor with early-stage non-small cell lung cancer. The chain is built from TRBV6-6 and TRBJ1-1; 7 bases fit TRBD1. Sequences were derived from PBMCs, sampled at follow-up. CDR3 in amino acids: CASRDMNRGISRRTEAFF. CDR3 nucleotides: TGTGCCAGCAGGGATATGAACAGGGGAATCTCTCGTAGGACTGAAGCTTTCTTT.